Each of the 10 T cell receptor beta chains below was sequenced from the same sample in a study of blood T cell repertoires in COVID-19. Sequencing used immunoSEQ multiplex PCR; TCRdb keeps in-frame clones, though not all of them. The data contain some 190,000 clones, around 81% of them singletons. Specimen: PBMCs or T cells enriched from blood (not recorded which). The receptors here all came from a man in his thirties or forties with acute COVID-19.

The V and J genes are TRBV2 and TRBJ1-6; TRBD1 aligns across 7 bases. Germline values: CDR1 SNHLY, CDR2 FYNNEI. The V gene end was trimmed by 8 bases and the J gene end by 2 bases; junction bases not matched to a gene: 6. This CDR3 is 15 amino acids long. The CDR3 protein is CASLPQGTYNSPLHF. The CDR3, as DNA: TGTGCCAGCCTCCCACAGGGGACCTATAATTCACCCCTCCACTTT.

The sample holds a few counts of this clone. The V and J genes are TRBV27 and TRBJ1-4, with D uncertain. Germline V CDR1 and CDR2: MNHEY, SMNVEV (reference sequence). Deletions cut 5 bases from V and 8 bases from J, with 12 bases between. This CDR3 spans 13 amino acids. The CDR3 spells CASSRRREEKLFF. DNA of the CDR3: TGTGCCAGCAGTCGAAGGCGGGAAGAAAAACTGTTTTTT.

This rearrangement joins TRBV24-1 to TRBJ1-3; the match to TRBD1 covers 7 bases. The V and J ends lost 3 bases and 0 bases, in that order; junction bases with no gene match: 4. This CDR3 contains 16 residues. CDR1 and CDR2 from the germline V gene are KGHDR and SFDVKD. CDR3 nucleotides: TGTGCCACCAGTGATCGGACAGGACCCTCTGGAAACACCATATATTTT. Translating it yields CATSDRTGPSGNTIYF.

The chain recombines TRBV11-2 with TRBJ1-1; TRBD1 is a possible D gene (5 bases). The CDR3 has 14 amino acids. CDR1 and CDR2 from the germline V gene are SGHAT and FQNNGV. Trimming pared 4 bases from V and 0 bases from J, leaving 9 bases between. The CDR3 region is CASSSQTVNTEAFF. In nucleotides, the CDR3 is TGTGCCAGCAGCTCGCAGACAGTGAACACTGAAGCTTTCTTT. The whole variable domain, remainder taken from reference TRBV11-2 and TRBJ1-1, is EAGVAQSPRYKIIEKRQSVAFWCNPISGHATLYWYQQILGQGPKLLIQFQNNGVVDDSQLPKDRFSAERLKGVDSTLKIQPAKLEDSAVYLCASSSQTVNTEAFFGQGTRLTVV.

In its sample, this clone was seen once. CDR3 residues: CASSSDLENEKLFF. CDR3 coding DNA: TGTGCCAGCAGCTCCGACCTAGAGAATGAAAAACTGTTTTTT. The chain has TRBV5-5 and TRBJ1-4; D remains ambiguous. Germline V gene lookup returns CDR1 SGHKS and CDR2 YYEKEE (reference sequence). Trimming pared 3 bases from V and 5 bases from J, leaving 11 bases between. The CDR3 is 14 amino acids. The whole variable domain, filled in from reference TRBV5-5 and TRBJ1-4, reads DAGVTQSPTHLIKTRGQQVTLRCSPISGHKSVSWYQQVLGQGPQFIFQYYEKEERGRGNFPDRFSARQFPNYSSELNVNALLLGDSALYLCASSSDLENEKLFFGSGTQLSVL.

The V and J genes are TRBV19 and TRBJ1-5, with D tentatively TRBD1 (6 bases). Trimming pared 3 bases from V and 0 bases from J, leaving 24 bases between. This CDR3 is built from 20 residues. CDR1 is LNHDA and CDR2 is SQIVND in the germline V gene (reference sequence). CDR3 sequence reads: CASSISRGRAKGGSNQPQHF. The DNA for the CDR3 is TGTGCCAGTAGTATTTCGAGGGGCAGGGCCAAAGGGGGTAGCAATCAGCCCCAGCATTTT.

The CDR3 loop reads CASSFQGFQTEAFF. The CDR3 bases are TGTGCCAGCAGCTTTCAGGGATTTCAAACTGAAGCTTTCTTT. The chain is built from TRBV11-2 and TRBJ1-1, with D perhaps TRBD1 (5 bases). The CDR3 runs 14 residues. V lost 3 bases and J 5 bases, leaving 13 bases between the germline ends. Germline loops: CDR1 SGHAT, CDR2 FQNNGV.

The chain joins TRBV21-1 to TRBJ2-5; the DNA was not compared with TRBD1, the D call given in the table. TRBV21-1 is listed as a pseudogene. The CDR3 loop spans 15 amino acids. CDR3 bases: TGTGCCAGCAGCAAAGCGGTGTCAGACCAAGAGACCCAGTACTTC. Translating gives CASSKAVSDQETQYF.

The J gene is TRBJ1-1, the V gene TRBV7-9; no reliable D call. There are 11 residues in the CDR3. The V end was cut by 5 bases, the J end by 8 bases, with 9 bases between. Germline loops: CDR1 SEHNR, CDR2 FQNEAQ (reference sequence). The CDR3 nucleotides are TGTGCCAGCAGCCCTTACGCGGAAGCTTTCTTT. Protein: CASSPYAEAFF.

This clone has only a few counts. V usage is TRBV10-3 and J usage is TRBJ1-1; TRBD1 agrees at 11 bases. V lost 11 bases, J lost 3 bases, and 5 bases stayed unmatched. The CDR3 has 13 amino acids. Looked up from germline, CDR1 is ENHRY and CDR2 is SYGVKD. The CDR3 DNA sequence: TGTGCCGCGGGACAGGGGGTACACACTGAAGCTTTCTTT. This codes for CAAGQGVHTEAFF.